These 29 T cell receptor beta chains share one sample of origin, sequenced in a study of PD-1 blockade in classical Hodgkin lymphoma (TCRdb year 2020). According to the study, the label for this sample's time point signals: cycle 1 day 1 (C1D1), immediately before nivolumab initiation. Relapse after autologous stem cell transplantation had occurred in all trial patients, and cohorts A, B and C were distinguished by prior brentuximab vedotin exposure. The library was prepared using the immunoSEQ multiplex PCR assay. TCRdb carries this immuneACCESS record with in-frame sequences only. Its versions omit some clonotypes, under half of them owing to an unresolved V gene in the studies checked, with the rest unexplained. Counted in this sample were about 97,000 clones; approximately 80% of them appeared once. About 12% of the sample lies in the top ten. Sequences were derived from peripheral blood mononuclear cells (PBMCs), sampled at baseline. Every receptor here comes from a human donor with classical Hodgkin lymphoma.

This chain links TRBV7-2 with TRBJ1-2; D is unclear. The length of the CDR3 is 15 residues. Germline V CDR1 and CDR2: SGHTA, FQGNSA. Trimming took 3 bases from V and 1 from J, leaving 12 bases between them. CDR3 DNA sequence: TGTGCCAGCAGCTTGTCCTTCGGCAGTAACTATGGCTACACCTTC. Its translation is CASSLSFGSNYGYTF.

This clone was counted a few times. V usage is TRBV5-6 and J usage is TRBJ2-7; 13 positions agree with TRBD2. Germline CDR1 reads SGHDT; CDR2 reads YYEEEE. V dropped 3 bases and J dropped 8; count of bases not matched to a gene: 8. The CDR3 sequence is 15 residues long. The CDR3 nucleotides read TGTGCCAGCAGCTCCTGGACTAGCGGGAGTGGGAAGCAGTACTTC. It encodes CASSSWTSGSGKQYF.

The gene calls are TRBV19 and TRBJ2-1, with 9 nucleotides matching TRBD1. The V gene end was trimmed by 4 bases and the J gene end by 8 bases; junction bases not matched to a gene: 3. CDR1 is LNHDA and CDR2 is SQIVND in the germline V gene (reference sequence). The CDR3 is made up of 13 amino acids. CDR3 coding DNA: TGTGCCAGTAGTACTACAGGGGGCGATGAGCAGTTCTTC. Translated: CASSTTGGDEQFF.

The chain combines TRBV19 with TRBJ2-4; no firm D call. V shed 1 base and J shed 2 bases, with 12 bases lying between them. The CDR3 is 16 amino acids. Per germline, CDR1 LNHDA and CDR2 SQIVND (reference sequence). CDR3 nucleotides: TGTGCCAGTAGTATAGCAGGAGTTGGATCCAAAAACATTCAGTACTTC. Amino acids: CASSIAGVGSKNIQYF.

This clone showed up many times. DNA for the CDR3: TGTGCCAGCAGTAGACAGGCGAACACTGAAGCTTTCTTT. Translation gives CASSRQANTEAFF. The gene calls are TRBV2 and TRBJ1-1; possible D gene TRBD1, 6 bases. Germline V gene data show CDR1 as SNHLY and CDR2 as FYNNEI. V was clipped by 5 bases and J by 1 base, with 8 bases between them. This CDR3 contains 13 residues.

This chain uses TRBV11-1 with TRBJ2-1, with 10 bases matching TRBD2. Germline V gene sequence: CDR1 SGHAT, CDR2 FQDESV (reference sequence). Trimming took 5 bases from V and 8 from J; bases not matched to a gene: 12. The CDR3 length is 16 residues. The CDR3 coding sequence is TGTGCCAGCAGCCCCCCGTGGCTAGCGGGAGCCTATGAGCAGTTCTTC. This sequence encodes CASSPPWLAGAYEQFF. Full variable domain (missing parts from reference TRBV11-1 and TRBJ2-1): EAEVAQSPRYKITEKSQAVAFWCDPISGHATLYWYRQILGQGPELLVQFQDESVVDDSQLPKDRFSAERLKGVDSTLKIQPAELGDSAMYLCASSPPWLAGAYEQFFGPGTRLTVL.

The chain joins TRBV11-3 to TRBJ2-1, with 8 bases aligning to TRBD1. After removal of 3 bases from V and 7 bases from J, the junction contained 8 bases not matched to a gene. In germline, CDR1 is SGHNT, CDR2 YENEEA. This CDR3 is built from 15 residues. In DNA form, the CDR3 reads TGTGCCAGCAGCTTGGGGCAGGGGGCCTGGAATGAGCAGTTCTTC. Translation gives CASSLGQGAWNEQFF.

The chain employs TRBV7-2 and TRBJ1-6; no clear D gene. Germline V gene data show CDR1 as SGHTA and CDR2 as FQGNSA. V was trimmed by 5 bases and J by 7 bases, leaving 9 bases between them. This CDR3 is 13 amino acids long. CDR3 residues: CASSPELNSPLHF. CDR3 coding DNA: TGTGCCAGCAGCCCTGAGTTGAATTCACCCCTCCACTTT.

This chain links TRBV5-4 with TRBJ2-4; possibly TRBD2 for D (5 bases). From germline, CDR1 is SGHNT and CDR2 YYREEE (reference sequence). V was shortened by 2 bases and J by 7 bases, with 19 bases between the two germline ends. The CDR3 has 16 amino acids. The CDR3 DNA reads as TGTGCCAGCAGCTTCGAGGTAGGAGGACCGAGGAACATTCAGTACTTC. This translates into CASSFEVGGPRNIQYF.

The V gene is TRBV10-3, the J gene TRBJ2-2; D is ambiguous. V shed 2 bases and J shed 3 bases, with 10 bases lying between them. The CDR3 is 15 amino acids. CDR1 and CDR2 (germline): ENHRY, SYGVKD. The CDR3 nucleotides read TGTGCCATCAGTGAGAGTACAGAGTACACCGGGGAGCTGTTTTTT. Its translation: CAISESTEYTGELFF.

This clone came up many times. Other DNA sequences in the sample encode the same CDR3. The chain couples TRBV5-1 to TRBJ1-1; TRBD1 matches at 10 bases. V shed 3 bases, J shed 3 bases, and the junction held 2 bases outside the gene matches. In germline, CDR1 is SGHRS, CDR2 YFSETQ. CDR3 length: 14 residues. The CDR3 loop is CASSSDRGDTEAFF. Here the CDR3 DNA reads TGCGCCAGCAGCTCGGACAGGGGGGACACTGAAGCTTTCTTT.

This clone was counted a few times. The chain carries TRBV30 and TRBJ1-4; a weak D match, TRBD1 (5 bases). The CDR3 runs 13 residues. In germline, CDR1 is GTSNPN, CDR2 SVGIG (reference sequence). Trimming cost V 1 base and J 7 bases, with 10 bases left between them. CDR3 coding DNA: TGTGCCTGGAGTGGACGGGGCGGTGAAAAACTGTTTTTT. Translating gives CAWSGRGGEKLFF.

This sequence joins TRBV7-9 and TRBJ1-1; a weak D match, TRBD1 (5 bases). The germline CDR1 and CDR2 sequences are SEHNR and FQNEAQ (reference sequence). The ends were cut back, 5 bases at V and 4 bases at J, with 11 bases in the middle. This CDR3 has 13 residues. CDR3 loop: CASSLGEGTEAFF. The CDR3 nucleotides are TGTGCCAGCAGCCTAGGGGAGGGCACTGAAGCTTTCTTT.

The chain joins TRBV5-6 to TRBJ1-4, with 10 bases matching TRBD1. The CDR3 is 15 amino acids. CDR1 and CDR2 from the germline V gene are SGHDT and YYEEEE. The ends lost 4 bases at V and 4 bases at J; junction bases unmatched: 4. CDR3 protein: CASSGTGAFNEKLFF. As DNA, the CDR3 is TGTGCCAGCAGCGGGACAGGGGCTTTTAATGAAAAACTGTTTTTT.

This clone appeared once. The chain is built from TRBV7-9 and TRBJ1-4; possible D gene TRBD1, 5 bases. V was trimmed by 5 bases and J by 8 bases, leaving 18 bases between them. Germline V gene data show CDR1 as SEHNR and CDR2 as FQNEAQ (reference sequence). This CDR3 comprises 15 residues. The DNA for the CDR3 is TGTGCCAGCAGCCCCCCCGGGGGTCGGGAAGAAAAACTGTTTTTT. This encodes CASSPPGGREEKLFF.

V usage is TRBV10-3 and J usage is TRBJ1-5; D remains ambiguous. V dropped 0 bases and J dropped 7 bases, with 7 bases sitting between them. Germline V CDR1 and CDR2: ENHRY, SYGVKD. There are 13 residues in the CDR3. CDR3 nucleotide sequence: TGTGCCATCAGTGAGTCGCTCCGACAGCCCCAGCATTTT. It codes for CAISESLRQPQHF.

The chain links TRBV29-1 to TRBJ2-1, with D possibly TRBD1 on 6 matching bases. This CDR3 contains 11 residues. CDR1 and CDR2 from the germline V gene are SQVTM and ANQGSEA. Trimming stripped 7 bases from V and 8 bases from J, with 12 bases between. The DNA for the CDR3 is TGCAGCGGAACAGGGCTGGATGAGCAGTTCTTC. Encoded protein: CSGTGLDEQFF.

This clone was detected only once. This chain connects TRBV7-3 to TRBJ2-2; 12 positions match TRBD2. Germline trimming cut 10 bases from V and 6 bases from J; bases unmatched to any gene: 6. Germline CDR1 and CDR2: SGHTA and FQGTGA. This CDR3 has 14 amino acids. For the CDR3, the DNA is TGTGCCACCCGGACTAGCGGGACAGCCGGGGAGCTGTTTTTT. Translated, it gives CATRTSGTAGELFF.

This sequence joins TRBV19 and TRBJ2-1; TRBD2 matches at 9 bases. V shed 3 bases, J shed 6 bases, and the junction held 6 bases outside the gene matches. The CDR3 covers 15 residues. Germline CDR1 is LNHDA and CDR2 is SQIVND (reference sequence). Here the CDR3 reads CASSIPSGTINEQFF. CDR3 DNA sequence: TGTGCCAGTAGTATTCCTAGCGGGACTATCAATGAGCAGTTCTTC. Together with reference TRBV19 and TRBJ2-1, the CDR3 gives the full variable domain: DGGITQSPKYLFRKEGQNVTLSCEQNLNHDAMYWYRQDPGQGLRLIYYSQIVNDFQKGDIAEGYSVSREKKESFPLTVTSAQKNPTAFYLCASSIPSGTINEQFFGPGTRLTVL.

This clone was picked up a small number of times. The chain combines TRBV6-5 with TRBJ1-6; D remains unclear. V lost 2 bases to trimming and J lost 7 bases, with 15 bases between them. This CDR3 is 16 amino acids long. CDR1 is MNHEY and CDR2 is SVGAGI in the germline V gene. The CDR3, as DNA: TGTGCCAGCAGTTACGAGGGTAGGATAAAGAATTCACCCCTCCACTTT. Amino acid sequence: CASSYEGRIKNSPLHF.

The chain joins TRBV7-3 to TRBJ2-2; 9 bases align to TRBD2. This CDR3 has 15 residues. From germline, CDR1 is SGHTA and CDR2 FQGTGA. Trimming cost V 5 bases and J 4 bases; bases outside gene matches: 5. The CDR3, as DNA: TGTGCCAGCAGCCCGACTAGCGGAGCCACCGGGGAGCTGTTTTTT. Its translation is CASSPTSGATGELFF.

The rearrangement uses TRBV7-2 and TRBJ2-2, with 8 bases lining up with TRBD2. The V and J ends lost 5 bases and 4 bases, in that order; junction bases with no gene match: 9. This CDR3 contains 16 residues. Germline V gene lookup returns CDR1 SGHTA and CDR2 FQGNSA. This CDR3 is CASSLTSGTLTGELFF. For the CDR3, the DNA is TGTGCCAGCAGCCTTACTAGCGGAACTCTCACCGGGGAGCTGTTTTTT.

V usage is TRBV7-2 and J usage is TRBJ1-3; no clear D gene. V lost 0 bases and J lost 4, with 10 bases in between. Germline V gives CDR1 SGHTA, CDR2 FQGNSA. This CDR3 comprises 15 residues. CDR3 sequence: CASSLAPGAGNTIYF. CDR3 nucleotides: TGTGCCAGCAGCTTAGCGCCGGGAGCGGGAAACACCATATATTTT.

CDR3 coding DNA: TGTGCCAGCAGCCGGGACAGCCACTACGAGCAGTACTTC. This sequence encodes CASSRDSHYEQYF. The V call is TRBV6-5, the J call TRBJ2-7, with 7 bases fitting TRBD1. V was pared by 6 bases and J by 3 bases, with 5 bases of the junction left unmatched. There are 13 residues in the CDR3. Germline CDR1 and CDR2: MNHEY and SVGAGI.

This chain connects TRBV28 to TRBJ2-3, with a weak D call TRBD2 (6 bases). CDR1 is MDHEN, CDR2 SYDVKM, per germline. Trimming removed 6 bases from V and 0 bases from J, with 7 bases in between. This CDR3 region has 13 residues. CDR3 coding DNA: TGTGCCAGCAGGCGGGACAGCACAGATACGCAGTATTTT. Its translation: CASRRDSTDTQYF. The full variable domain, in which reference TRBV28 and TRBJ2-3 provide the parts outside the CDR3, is DVKVTQSSRYLVKRTGEKVFLECVQDMDHENMFWYRQDPGLGLRLIYFSYDVKMKEKGDIPEGYSVSREKKERFSLILESASTNQTSMYLCASRRDSTDTQYFGPGTRLTVL.

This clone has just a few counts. CDR3 coding DNA: TGTGCCATCAGTGAGACAGTGAACACTGAAGCTTTCTTT. It translates to CAISETVNTEAFF. The rearrangement links TRBV10-3 to TRBJ1-1; D gene unclear. The CDR3 sequence is 13 residues long. V lost 2 bases to trimming and J lost 0 bases, with 4 bases between them. Germline V gene data show CDR1 as ENHRY and CDR2 as SYGVKD.

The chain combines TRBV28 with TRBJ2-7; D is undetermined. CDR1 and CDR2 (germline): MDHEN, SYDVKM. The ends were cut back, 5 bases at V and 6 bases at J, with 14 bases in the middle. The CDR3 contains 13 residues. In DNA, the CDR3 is TGTGCCAGCAGTCGTGGTGGTGGGGTCGAGCAGTACTTC. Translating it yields CASSRGGGVEQYF.

CDR3 coding DNA: TGCGCCAGCAGCCAAGATCTGGGCGGGAGGGCCGGTGAGCAGTTCTTC. Protein sequence: CASSQDLGGRAGEQFF. This rearrangement joins TRBV4-1 to TRBJ2-1; TRBD2 matches 9 bases. The CDR3 length is 16 residues. The germline V gene has CDR1 MGHRA and CDR2 YSYEKL. Unmatched junction bases numbered 9, after V lost 0 bases and J lost 9 bases.

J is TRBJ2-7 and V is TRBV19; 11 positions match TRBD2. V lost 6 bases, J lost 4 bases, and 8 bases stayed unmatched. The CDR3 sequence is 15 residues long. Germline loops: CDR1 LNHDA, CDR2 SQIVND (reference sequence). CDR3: CASRDPGLADYEQYF. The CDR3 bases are TGTGCCAGTAGAGATCCGGGACTAGCGGATTACGAGCAGTACTTC. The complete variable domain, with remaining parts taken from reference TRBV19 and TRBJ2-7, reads DGGITQSPKYLFRKEGQNVTLSCEQNLNHDAMYWYRQDPGQGLRLIYYSQIVNDFQKGDIAEGYSVSREKKESFPLTVTSAQKNPTAFYLCASRDPGLADYEQYFGPGTRLTVT.